The clone carrying this T cell receptor beta chain turned up a few times. Germline V gives CDR1 SGDLS, CDR2 YYNGEE. The CDR3 has 16 amino acids. V gave up 0 bases and J gave up 0 bases, with 10 bases separating them. This sample was taken from a study of T-cell memory formation after mild COVID-19. From the 5' RACE reads, TCRdb called clonotypes with MiXCR, one entry per CDR3 protein. The data contain some 450,000 distinct CDR3 sequences, more than 15% of them singletons. The rearrangement links TRBV9 to TRBJ2-1, with D possibly matching TRBD2 (5 bases). The sample comprised PBMCs or a T cell subset sorted from them (not recorded which). The receptor's source is a young man who had mild COVID-19 (a few samples of this study predate the infection). Cell type and time point are not known. The CDR3 DNA reads TGTGCCAGCAGCGTAGGGCTAGCCGGCTCCTACAATGAGCAGTTCTTC. Translated: CASSVGLAGSYNEQFF.